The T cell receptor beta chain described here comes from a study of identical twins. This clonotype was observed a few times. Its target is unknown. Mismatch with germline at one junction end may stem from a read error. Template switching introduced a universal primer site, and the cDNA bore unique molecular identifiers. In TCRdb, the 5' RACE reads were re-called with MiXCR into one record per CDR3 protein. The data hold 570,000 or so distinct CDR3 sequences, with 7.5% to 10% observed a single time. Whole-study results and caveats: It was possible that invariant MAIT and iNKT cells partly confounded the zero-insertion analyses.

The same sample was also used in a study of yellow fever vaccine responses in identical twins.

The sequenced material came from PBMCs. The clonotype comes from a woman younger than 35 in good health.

The CDR3 DNA reads TGTACCAGTAAATTGTCAGGGTCCGGACGACAGTACTTC. Protein sequence: CTSKLSGSGRQYF. The chain combines TRBV19 with TRBJ2-7; TRBD1 might be the D (5 bases). The CDR3 is 13 residues long. The germline V gene has CDR1 LNHDA and CDR2 SQIVND (reference sequence).